These 27 T cell receptor beta chains were sequenced from one sample in a study of technical replicates of blood from a few donors. Produced via immunoSEQ multiplex PCR; TCRdb's table is partial and in-frame only. The table records some 63,000 clones, 80% to 90% of them present only once. The sequenced sample consisted of PBMCs. The source is a human donor in good health. Some clones in this sample may be carry-over from other donors' samples.

The CDR3 region has the DNA TGTGCCAGCAGCACCCGACTAGCGGGAGGGCCCAAGACCCAGTACTTC. Its protein product is CASSTRLAGGPKTQYF. The chain is built from TRBV7-2 and TRBJ2-5; 14 positions match TRBD2. CDR3 length equals 16 residues. Germline CDR1 and CDR2: SGHTA and FQGNSA. V shed 5 bases, J shed 6 bases, and the junction held 8 bases outside the gene matches.

The CDR3 DNA is TGTGCCAGCACCGAACGGACAGTCAATTCACCCCTCCACTTT. Amino acid sequence: CASTERTVNSPLHF. The rearrangement uses TRBV6-6 and TRBJ1-6; D is possibly TRBD1 (6 bases). V gave up 7 bases and J gave up 7 bases, with 14 bases separating them. The CDR3 covers 14 residues. Germline CDR1 MNHNY, CDR2 SVGAGI (reference sequence).

The chain carries TRBV15 and TRBJ1-2, with D possibly being TRBD1 (6 bases). Trimming removed 0 bases from V and 9 bases from J, with 17 bases in between. CDR1 LNHNV and CDR2 YYDKDF come from the germline V gene (reference sequence). The CDR3 extends over 15 amino acids. For the CDR3, the DNA is TGTGCCACCAGCAGAGATCACAGGGTCGGCCTTAGCTACACCTTC. This gives the protein CATSRDHRVGLSYTF.

In this sample, this clone turned up once. The V call is TRBV4-3, the J call TRBJ2-7, with D possibly TRBD1 on 6 matching bases. V was trimmed by 2 bases and J by 6 bases, leaving 11 bases between them. The CDR3 runs to 13 residues. The germline gives CDR1 LGHNA, CDR2 YSLEER. CDR3 bases: TGCGCCAGCAGCCAAACAGGGTCGGCCGAGCAGTACTTC. Protein sequence: CASSQTGSAEQYF.

V gene TRBV9 combines with J gene TRBJ1-3, with a weak D call TRBD1 (5 bases). The CDR3 sequence is 15 residues long. The germline CDR1 and CDR2 sequences are SGDLS and YYNGEE. The V and J ends lost 4 bases and 0 bases respectively, with 11 bases between them. CDR3 in amino acids: CASSPDRPSGNTIYF. DNA of the CDR3: TGTGCCAGCAGCCCTGACAGACCCTCTGGAAACACCATATATTTT.

The genes are TRBV5-1 and TRBJ2-5, with TRBD2 matching 13 bases. Germline values: CDR1 SGHRS, CDR2 YFSETQ. The junction had 5 bases not matched to a gene; V was cut back by 4 bases and J by 5 bases. This CDR3 has 15 amino acids. CDR3 sequence (DNA): TGCGCCAGCAGCCCACTAGCGGGGGGGCCGGAGACCCAGTACTTC. Amino acids: CASSPLAGGPETQYF.

This CDR3 reads CASPNGEGGYTF. The CDR3 DNA follows: TGTGCCAGCCCCAACGGGGAAGGGGGCTACACCTTC. The chain recombines TRBV18 with TRBJ1-2; D is ambiguous. Trimming cost V 8 bases and J 8 bases, with 15 bases left between them. CDR1 is KGHSH, CDR2 LQKENI, per germline. The CDR3 totals 12 residues.

The J gene is TRBJ2-7, the V gene TRBV2, with D possibly TRBD1 on 6 matching bases. Germline CDR1 SNHLY, CDR2 FYNNEI. This CDR3 spans 15 amino acids. The V end was cut by 1 base, the J end by 5 bases, with 15 bases between. The CDR3 DNA is TGTGCCAGCAGTGAAGTAACAGGGAAGTTACACGAGCAGTACTTC. Translated, it gives CASSEVTGKLHEQYF.

Regarding this clone: Other DNA variants within this sample encode the same CDR3. The gene calls are TRBV5-1 and TRBJ1-6; maybe TRBD1 (5 bases). There are 14 residues in the CDR3. Trimming stripped 0 bases from V and 10 bases from J, with 11 bases between. In germline, CDR1 is SGHRS, CDR2 YFSETQ. CDR3 protein: CASSLAGGYSPLHF. The CDR3, as DNA: TGCGCCAGCAGCTTGGCCGGGGGTTACTCACCCCTCCACTTT.

The chain carries TRBV18 and TRBJ1-1, with 11 bases that match TRBD1. The trim removed 4 bases at V and 3 bases at J, leaving 1 base unmatched. The CDR3 spans 14 residues. The germline V gene has CDR1 KGHSH and CDR2 LQKENI. CDR3 loop: CASSRGQGDTEAFF. The CDR3 bases are TGTGCCAGCTCACGGGGACAGGGGGACACTGAAGCTTTCTTT.

The chain employs TRBV19 and TRBJ2-7, with D possibly matching TRBD2 (6 bases). Germline loops: CDR1 LNHDA, CDR2 SQIVND (reference sequence). This CDR3 region has 14 residues. V lost 10 bases and J 5 bases, leaving 21 bases between the germline ends. CDR3 region: CAIPYRDFTNEQYF. CDR3 DNA: TGTGCCATTCCTTATCGGGACTTCACCAACGAGCAGTACTTC.

The rearrangement links TRBV4-2 to TRBJ2-3; no clear D gene. This CDR3 has 12 residues. V shed 4 bases and J shed 4 bases, with 6 bases lying between them. Germline V gives CDR1 LGHNA, CDR2 YNFKEQ. The CDR3 nucleotides are TGTGCCAGCAGCCTTACTGCAGATACGCAGTATTTT. This sequence encodes CASSLTADTQYF.

This rearrangement joins TRBV27 to TRBJ1-2; 10 bases are shared with TRBD1. The CDR3 runs 14 residues. Germline trimming cut 6 bases from V and 8 bases from J; bases unmatched to any gene: 9. In germline, CDR1 is MNHEY, CDR2 SMNVEV (reference sequence). The CDR3 nucleotides are TGTGCCAGCAGGGCGACAGGGGGCGCAGGGGGCTACACCTTC. It translates to CASRATGGAGGYTF.

The V gene is TRBV5-6, the J gene TRBJ2-1, with 10 positions matching TRBD1. Germline values: CDR1 SGHDT, CDR2 YYEEEE. After removal of 2 bases from V and 6 bases from J, the junction contained 8 bases not matched to a gene. The CDR3 runs to 16 residues. Here the CDR3 reads CASSFWRRTGGNEQFF. In DNA, the CDR3 is TGTGCCAGCAGCTTTTGGCGTAGGACAGGGGGCAATGAGCAGTTCTTC.

V is TRBV7-2 and J is TRBJ1-1; D not certain. The CDR3 runs 13 residues. V lost 4 bases to trimming and J lost 2 bases, with 8 bases between them. Germline CDR1 is SGHTA and CDR2 is FQGNSA. The CDR3 region is CASSSQENTEAFF. For the CDR3, the DNA is TGTGCCAGCAGCTCCCAGGAAAACACTGAAGCTTTCTTT.

This rearrangement joins TRBV4-1 to TRBJ2-5; D possibly corresponds to TRBD2 (6 bases). V was clipped by 3 bases and J by 1 base, with 15 bases between them. The germline CDR1 and CDR2 sequences are MGHRA and YSYEKL. This CDR3 is built from 16 residues. CDR3: CASSQGGPSTQETQYF. The CDR3 bases are TGCGCCAGCAGCCAGGGAGGACCGTCAACCCAAGAGACCCAGTACTTC.

V gene TRBV19 combines with J gene TRBJ2-7; possible D gene TRBD1, 6 bases. The V gene lost 2 bases and the J gene lost 0 bases, with 8 bases spanning the gap. From germline, CDR1 is LNHDA and CDR2 SQIVND (reference sequence). CDR3 length: 14 amino acids. The CDR3 DNA reads TGTGCCAGTAGTATAACAGGGACCTCCTACGAGCAGTACTTC. It codes for CASSITGTSYEQYF.

This clone was seen only a few times. The V gene is TRBV5-1, the J gene TRBJ2-3; TRBD2 aligns across 10 bases. Germline-derived CDR1 and CDR2 are SGHRS and YFSETQ. The CDR3 runs 16 residues. V trimming: 0 bases; J trimming: 6 bases; junction bases outside the gene matches: 7. This chain's CDR3 is CASSLGLAGMKDTQYF. As DNA, the CDR3 is TGCGCCAGCAGCTTGGGACTAGCGGGTATGAAGGATACGCAGTATTTT.

The chain has TRBV9 and TRBJ2-1, with 9 bases identical to TRBD2. CDR1 is SGDLS and CDR2 is YYNGEE in the germline V gene. V dropped 1 base and J dropped 2; count of bases not matched to a gene: 10. The CDR3 sequence is 18 residues long. CDR3 sequence: CASSVREGSGRTYNEQFF. The CDR3 DNA reads TGTGCCAGCAGCGTAAGGGAAGGGAGCGGGAGGACCTACAATGAGCAGTTCTTC. Together with reference TRBV9 and TRBJ2-1, the CDR3 gives the full variable domain: DSGVTQTPKHLITATGQRVTLRCSPRSGDLSVYWYQQSLDQGLQFLIQYYNGEERAKGNILERFSAQQFPDLHSELNLSSLELGDSALYFCASSVREGSGRTYNEQFFGPGTRLTVL.

This clone was detected once. This sequence joins TRBV7-8 and TRBJ2-7; 11 positions agree with TRBD2. This CDR3 region has 14 residues. The germline CDR1 and CDR2 sequences are SGHVS and FQNEAQ. The J segment lost 3 bases and the V segment lost 5 bases, leaving 3 bases of the junction unmatched. The CDR3 spells CASSPGTSGYEQYF. The DNA of the CDR3 is TGTGCCAGCAGCCCTGGGACTAGCGGCTACGAGCAGTACTTC.

The sample holds a few counts of this clone. The rearrangement joins TRBV7-9 to TRBJ1-1, with D perhaps TRBD1 (5 bases). Germline lookup yields CDR1 SEHNR and CDR2 FQNEAQ (reference sequence). This CDR3 contains 14 residues. V dropped 3 bases and J dropped 2 bases, with 10 bases sitting between them. For the CDR3, the DNA is TGTGCCAGCAGCTTTCTAGACAGTAACACTGAAGCTTTCTTT. It specifies CASSFLDSNTEAFF.

V gene TRBV27 combines with J gene TRBJ2-5; perhaps TRBD2 as D (6 bases). V was pared by 7 bases and J by 1 base, with 16 bases between. This CDR3 is 15 amino acids long. Germline V gene sequence: CDR1 MNHEY, CDR2 SMNVEV (reference sequence). The CDR3 DNA sequence: TGTGCCAGCAACAATAAGGGCGGGATCCAAGAGACCCAGTACTTC. Encoded protein: CASNNKGGIQETQYF.

V usage is TRBV10-3 and J usage is TRBJ1-1; D uncertain. Trimming pared 11 bases from V and 3 bases from J, leaving 16 bases between. Germline values: CDR1 ENHRY, CDR2 SYGVKD. The CDR3 loop spans 13 amino acids. CDR3 residues: CASQGNRDTEAFF. The CDR3 nucleotides read TGTGCCTCCCAAGGTAACAGAGACACTGAAGCTTTCTTT.

The chain has TRBV27 and TRBJ2-3, with TRBD2 matching 8 bases. Germline V gene sequence: CDR1 MNHEY, CDR2 SMNVEV (reference sequence). V dropped 4 bases and J dropped 0; count of bases not matched to a gene: 12. This CDR3 has 18 amino acids. The CDR3 sequence is CASSSYMSGGASTDTQYF. The CDR3 nucleotides read TGTGCCAGCAGTTCCTATATGTCGGGGGGGGCTAGCACAGATACGCAGTATTTT.

This rearrangement joins TRBV6-5 to TRBJ1-5; D may be TRBD1 (5 bases). The germline gives CDR1 MNHEY, CDR2 SVGAGI. The CDR3 is 13 residues long. V lost 5 bases and J 7 bases, leaving 12 bases between the germline ends. The CDR3 reads CASSASQGQPQHF. The CDR3 bases are TGTGCCAGCAGTGCGTCCCAGGGACAGCCCCAGCATTTT.

The chain recombines TRBV7-8 with TRBJ1-2; 9 bases match TRBD1. CDR1 is SGHVS, CDR2 FQNEAQ, per germline. CDR3 length: 16 amino acids. The V and J ends lost 4 bases and 8 bases, in that order; junction bases with no gene match: 14. The CDR3 is CASSSRLGQGMGGYTF. CDR3 coding DNA: TGTGCCAGCAGCTCCCGTCTCGGACAGGGGATGGGAGGCTACACCTTC.

Notes on this clone: A junction end diverges from the germline sequence, so it may reflect a read error. The rearrangement uses TRBV7-9 and TRBJ1-1; D remains unclear. The CDR3 totals 13 residues. Germline lookup yields CDR1 SEHNR and CDR2 FQNEAQ (reference sequence). The CDR3 sequence: CASSRVGSTEAFF. The CDR3 DNA follows: TGTGCGAGCAGCCGCGTAGGGAGTACTGAAGCTTTCTTT.